The TCR beta chain described here comes from a study of T cell changes during pregnancy in multiple sclerosis. Generated by immunoSEQ multiplex PCR, the TCRdb table keeps only in-frame clones and is missing some. This sample has about 70,000 clones, with 80% to 95% found just once. V was shortened by 0 bases and J by 1 base, with 9 bases between the two germline ends. Germline V CDR1 and CDR2: ENHRY, SYGVKD. The CDR3 totals 16 residues. This sequence joins TRBV10-3 and TRBJ2-2, with D perhaps matching TRBD1 (5 bases). The sample consisted of CD4+ T cells from peripheral blood mononuclear cells, taken after pregnancy. This sequence originates from a female donor with multiple sclerosis, enrolled in a pregnancy study. The CDR3 bases are TGTGCCATCAGTGAGTCGGCGACAGAGAACACCGGGGAGCTGTTTTTT. Amino acid sequence: CAISESATENTGELFF.